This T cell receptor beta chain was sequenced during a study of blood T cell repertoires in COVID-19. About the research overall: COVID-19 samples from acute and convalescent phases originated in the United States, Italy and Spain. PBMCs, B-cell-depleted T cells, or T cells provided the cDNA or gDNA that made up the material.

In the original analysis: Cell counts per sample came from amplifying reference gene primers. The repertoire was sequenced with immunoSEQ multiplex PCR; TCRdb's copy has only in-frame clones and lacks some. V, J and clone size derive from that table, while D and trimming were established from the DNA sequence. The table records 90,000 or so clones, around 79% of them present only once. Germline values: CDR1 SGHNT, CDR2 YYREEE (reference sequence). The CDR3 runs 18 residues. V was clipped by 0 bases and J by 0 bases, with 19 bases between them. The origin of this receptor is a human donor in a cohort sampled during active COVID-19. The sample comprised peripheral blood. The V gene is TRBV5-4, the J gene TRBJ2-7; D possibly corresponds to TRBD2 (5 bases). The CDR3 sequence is CASSLGGGSLLDSYEQYF. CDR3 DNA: TGTGCCAGCAGCTTGGGAGGAGGTTCATTGTTAGACTCCTACGAGCAGTACTTC. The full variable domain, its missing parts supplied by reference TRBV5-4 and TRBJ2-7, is ETGVTQSPTHLIKTRGQQVTLRCSSQSGHNTVSWYQQALGQGPQFIFQYYREEENGRGNFPPRFSGLQFPNYSSELNVNALELDDSALYLCASSLGGGSLLDSYEQYFGPGTRLTVT.